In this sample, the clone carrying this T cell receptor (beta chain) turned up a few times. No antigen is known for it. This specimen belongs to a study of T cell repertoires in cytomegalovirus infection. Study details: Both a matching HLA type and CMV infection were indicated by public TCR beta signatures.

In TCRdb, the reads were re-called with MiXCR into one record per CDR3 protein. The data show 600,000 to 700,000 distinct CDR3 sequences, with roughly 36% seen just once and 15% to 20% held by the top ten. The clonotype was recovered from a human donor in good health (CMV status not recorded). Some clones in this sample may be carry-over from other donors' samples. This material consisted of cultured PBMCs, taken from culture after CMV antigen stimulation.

CDR3 sequence: CASSPSGRTRTEAFF. The CDR3, as DNA: TGTGCCAGCAGTCCGAGCGGTCGGACCCGCACTGAAGCTTTCTTT. The V gene is TRBV25-1, the J gene TRBJ1-1; no clear D. CDR3 size: 15 residues. Germline assignment: CDR1 MGHDK and CDR2 SYGVNS. The V gene lost 5 bases and the J gene lost 4 bases, with 17 bases spanning the gap. The full variable domain, its missing parts supplied by reference TRBV25-1 and TRBJ1-1, is EADIYQTPRYLVIGTGKKITLECSQTMGHDKMYWYQQDPGMELHLIHYSYGVNSTEKGDLSSESTVSRIRTEHFPLTLESARPSHTSQYLCASSPSGRTRTEAFFGQGTRLTVV.